A selection of T cell receptor beta chains follows, all from one sample in a study of T-cell reconstitution after alpha-beta-depleted transplantation in children. TCRdb analysed the PCR reads with MiXCR anew, one entry per CDR3 protein. The table shows more than 300,000 distinct CDR3 sequences, with around 15% occurring only once. The material was PBMCs, mostly from graft donor cells, obtained 360 days after TCRalphabeta/CD19-depleted stem cell transplant. These receptors came from a male patient aged 2-15 years who had a stem cell transplant for acute lymphoblastic leukemia, so the T cells may come from the graft donor. The conserved cysteine and the conserved F or W are not part of the CDR3 here.

J,V,CDR3
TRBJ2-1,TRBV20-1,SANTRRTYNEQF
TRBJ1-1,TRBV21-1,ASSGTPGENDTEAF
TRBJ2-1,TRBV4-1,ASSQSSIAGGRSYNEQF
TRBJ2-3,TRBV15,ATSSLPDTQY
TRBJ1-1,TRBV7-2,ASSRGGKLVAF
TRBJ2-3,TRBV2,ASSAGSGGTDTQY
TRBJ1-2,TRBV7-2,ASSLVGSDGYT
TRBJ1-1,TRBV7-7,ASSLALDTEAF
TRBJ1-2,TRBV9,ASSVDRTTYGYT
TRBJ2-5,TRBV6-1,ASRRLAGASVQETQY
TRBJ2-7,TRBV20-1,SANPLTGTRAHEQY
TRBJ2-1,TRBV11-2,ASWDGTGPYNEQF
TRBJ1-5,TRBV4-3,ASSQGTGAHQPQH
TRBJ1-1,TRBV7-9,ASRQTGASEAF
TRBJ1-2,TRBV7-9,ASSLLQGADGYT
TRBJ1-2,TRBV5-1,ASSSQDRGNGYT
TRBJ2-2,TRBV11-2,ASSLVEQANTGELF
TRBJ2-5,TRBV24-1,ATSGHSGEGTQY
TRBJ2-7,TRBV12-3/TRBV12-4,AFSLGPGRAGASYEQY
TRBJ2-1,TRBV20-1,SASARRYNEQF
TRBJ2-2,TRBV7-6,ASSWTGEVDGELF
TRBJ2-7,TRBV18,ASSPSFGRGPYEQY
TRBJ2-3,TRBV4-1,ASSHQDLEEDTQY
TRBJ1-2,TRBV6-5,ASSYSRAAYGYT
TRBJ2-2,TRBV28,ASSPRWWPIIGTGELF
TRBJ2-1,TRBV29-1,SAPAHNEQF
TRBJ2-1,TRBV29-1,SVREGPYNEQF
TRBJ2-3,TRBV5-1,ASSLGGSRYTQY
TRBJ1-5,TRBV7-2,ASSLLGAAQPQH
TRBJ2-3,TRBV4-3,ASSQDHERIFGDTQY
TRBJ2-5,TRBV15,ATRLRREITQY
TRBJ2-3,TRBV25-1,ASSESSGGEDTQY
TRBJ1-5,TRBV27,ASSLSGSDQPQH
TRBJ2-1,TRBV7-9,ASNRAGDGHEQF
TRBJ2-7,TRBV3-1,ASSRPKGPVDEQY
TRBJ2-1,TRBV12-3/TRBV12-4,ASSSWLAGGPGNEQF
TRBJ2-3,TRBV28,ASRVQGTTDTQY
TRBJ2-3,TRBV7-8,ASSLTGPTDTQY
TRBJ2-5,TRBV7-2,ASSLGWGFQETQY
TRBJ2-3,TRBV10-3,AISESEGRFTDTQY
TRBJ2-3,TRBV5-5,ASSYWRGTDTQY
TRBJ2-2,TRBV19,ASSMSNWDTGELF
TRBJ2-7,TRBV20-1,SANSGRSYEQY
TRBJ2-7,TRBV20-1,SARGQTTYEQY
TRBJ2-3,TRBV9,ASSEHPGQGTDTQY
TRBJ2-1,TRBV7-3,ASSLLPGTRYNEQF
TRBJ1-2,TRBV4-3,ASSQDTGAVYGYT
TRBJ2-4,TRBV12-3/TRBV12-4,ASGDNRAHLAKNIQY
TRBJ2-1,TRBV7-2,ASSSDRGSHEQF
TRBJ2-5,TRBV6-5,ASSYRTRLQETQY
TRBJ1-3,TRBV6-5,ASSYLGITGNTIY
TRBJ2-7,TRBV27,ASSSQQTYEQY
TRBJ2-5,TRBV28,ASSFWGSGRTQETQY
TRBJ1-5,TRBV20-1,SARRDYSNQPQH
TRBJ2-3,TRBV29-1,SVGGLAEKSTDTQY
TRBJ2-3,TRBV29-1,SVVSWEFTDTQY
TRBJ2-6,TRBV12-3/TRBV12-4,ASNPSGRVSGANVLT
TRBJ2-4,TRBV7-2,ASSLGRDLNIQY